The next 24 T cell receptor beta chains were all read from a single sample in a study of blood T cell repertoires in COVID-19 (dated by TCRdb to about 2020). Library generation was performed with the immunoSEQ multiplex PCR assay. TCRdb limited this immuneACCESS table to in-frame rearrangements with V and J called. A share of clones is missing; checked studies link under half to unresolved V genes, and the rest is unexplained. This sample comprises 95,000 to 150,000 clones, under 90% of them detected only once. Jointly, the top ten make up around 4.2% of the sample. The sample consisted of peripheral blood. The receptor set was obtained from a man in his 60s with acute or convalescent COVID-19.

This chain links TRBV28 with TRBJ2-5; 14 bases align to TRBD2. Germline V CDR1 and CDR2: MDHEN, SYDVKM. The J segment lost 2 bases and the V segment lost 6 bases, leaving 5 bases of the junction unmatched. CDR3 size: 16 residues. The CDR3 bases are TGTGCCAGCAGGCGGGGGACTAGCGGGAGTCAAGAGACCCAGTACTTC. The encoded protein is CASRRGTSGSQETQYF.

This sequence joins TRBV6-2 or TRBV6-3 and TRBJ2-3; TRBD2 might be the D (5 bases). V shed 4 bases and J shed 5 bases, with 16 bases lying between them. Per the germline V gene, CDR1 is MNHEY and CDR2 is SVGEGT. CDR3 size: 15 residues. As DNA, the CDR3 is TGTGCCAGCAGTTTGGGAGCCGCAGGAGTAGATACGCAGTATTTT. Its translation is CASSLGAAGVDTQYF.

The chain links TRBV19 to TRBJ1-1, with D hard to call. There are 13 residues in the CDR3. V shed 9 bases and J shed 1 base, with 12 bases lying between them. CDR1 LNHDA and CDR2 SQIVND come from the germline V gene (reference sequence). The CDR3 DNA sequence: TGTGCCAGCATACACAACACGAACACTGAAGCTTTCTTT. It specifies CASIHNTNTEAFF.

The CDR3 nucleotides read TGTGCCAGTAGCAGGGGAGGGGCGGGAGTAGGAGAGCAGTTCTTC. It codes for CASSRGGAGVGEQFF. The rearrangement links TRBV19 to TRBJ2-1, with D possibly matching TRBD2 (7 bases). The CDR3 runs to 15 residues. Germline V gives CDR1 LNHDA, CDR2 SQIVND (reference sequence). V lost 6 bases, J lost 10 bases, and 22 bases lay in between.

The V gene is TRBV15, the J gene TRBJ2-2; 8 nucleotides match TRBD1. The germline gives CDR1 LNHNV, CDR2 YYDKDF (reference sequence). The CDR3 contains 13 residues. The V segment lost 6 bases and the J segment 7 bases; nucleotides outside the gene matches: 4. CDR3 sequence reads: CATSKTGGGELFF. CDR3 nucleotide sequence: TGTGCCACCAGTAAAACAGGGGGCGGGGAGCTGTTTTTT.

This clone was picked up one time. The CDR3 coding sequence is TGTGCCAGCAGCCCCGGTGGCGGGAGTGGCGAGCAGTACTTC. The encoded protein is CASSPGGGSGEQYF. V is TRBV9 and J is TRBJ2-7, with TRBD2 matching 7 bases. The CDR3 runs 14 residues. Germline CDR1 is SGDLS and CDR2 is YYNGEE. The V gene end was trimmed by 4 bases and the J gene end by 6 bases; junction bases not matched to a gene: 10.

The rearrangement links TRBV18 to TRBJ1-2; 9 bases line up with TRBD1. CDR1 KGHSH and CDR2 LQKENI come from the germline V gene. With V trimmed by 5 bases and J by 1 base, 8 bases remained unmatched. CDR3 length: 16 residues. The DNA of the CDR3 is TGTGCCAGCTCATCGACCACAGGGGGCGATAACTATGGCTACACCTTC. This encodes CASSSTTGGDNYGYTF.

The chain employs TRBV5-1 and TRBJ2-2; possibly TRBD2 for D (5 bases). Germline CDR1 is SGHRS and CDR2 is YFSETQ. CDR3 length equals 15 residues. Deletions cut 0 bases from V and 6 bases from J, with 12 bases between. In DNA, the CDR3 is TGCGCCAGCAGCTTGGGAGGGATTAACCCCGGGGAGCTGTTTTTT. Residues: CASSLGGINPGELFF.

This clone was picked up a small number of times. V and J are TRBV5-6 and TRBJ1-2; D might be TRBD1 (5 bases). The CDR3 has 14 residues. Germline assignment: CDR1 SGHDT and CDR2 YYEEEE. Trimming stripped 6 bases from V and 4 bases from J, with 16 bases between. CDR3 sequence (DNA): TGTGCCAGCACCCGGAGCAGGGTGGGCTATGGCTACACCTTC. Its protein is CASTRSRVGYGYTF.

The rearrangement joins TRBV28 to TRBJ1-2; the D gene is possibly TRBD1 (6 bases). CDR1 is MDHEN and CDR2 is SYDVKM in the germline V gene. The CDR3 length is 13 residues. Trimming left V 7 bases short and J 3 bases short, with 12 bases between. This CDR3 is CASKLGQHYGYTF. The CDR3 bases are TGTGCCAGCAAACTCGGACAGCACTATGGCTACACCTTC.

As regards this clone: Relative to the germline gene, one junction end is altered; a read error may explain this. The rearrangement uses TRBV7-2 and TRBJ1-3, with 7 nucleotides matching TRBD1. CDR1 is SGHTA, CDR2 FQGNSA, per germline. The CDR3 loop spans 14 amino acids. CDR3 region: CASSLRTGGHTIYF. The CDR3, as DNA: TGTGCCAGCAGCTTACGGACAGGTGGACACACCATATATTTT.

The genes are TRBV5-1 and TRBJ2-7; TRBD2 agrees at 10 bases. CDR1 is SGHRS, CDR2 YFSETQ, per germline. The V gene end was trimmed by 1 base and the J gene end by 5 bases; junction bases not matched to a gene: 3. This CDR3 contains 14 residues. The CDR3 loop reads CASSLFLAGDEQYF. The CDR3 DNA sequence: TGCGCCAGCAGCTTGTTCCTAGCGGGGGACGAGCAGTACTTC. Looking up the rest from reference TRBV5-1 and TRBJ2-7 gives the full variable domain: KAGVTQTPRYLIKTRGQQVTLSCSPISGHRSVSWYQQTPGQGLQFLFEYFSETQRNKGNFPGRFSGRQFSNSRSEMNVSTLELGDSALYLCASSLFLAGDEQYFGPGTRLTVT.

The chain has TRBV7-8 and TRBJ2-7; TRBD1 matches 9 bases. V lost 2 bases and J lost 4; bases outside the gene matches: 9. The CDR3 runs to 16 residues. CDR1 and CDR2 (germline): SGHVS, FQNEAQ. The chain's CDR3 is CASSLPPDRGPYEQYF. CDR3 nucleotide sequence: TGTGCCAGCAGCTTACCTCCGGACAGGGGACCATACGAGCAGTACTTC. Combining the CDR3 with reference TRBV7-8 and TRBJ2-7 gives the whole variable domain GAGVSQSPRYKVAKRGQDVALRCDPISGHVSLFWYQQALGQGPEFLTYFQNEAQLDKSGLPSDRFFAERPEGSVSTLKIQRTQQEDSAVYLCASSLPPDRGPYEQYFGPGTRLTVT.

This clone has only a few counts. The CDR3: CASRTGHTGELFF. For the CDR3, the DNA is TGTGCCAGCAGAACAGGGCACACCGGGGAGCTGTTTTTT. The V call is TRBV5-4, the J call TRBJ2-2, with D perhaps TRBD1 (6 bases). The CDR3 runs 13 residues. Germline V gives CDR1 SGHNT, CDR2 YYREEE (reference sequence). The V end was cut by 5 bases, the J end by 3 bases, with 8 bases between.

CDR3 sequence (DNA): TGTGCCAGCACCTTACTAGCGGGGGGCTCCTACGAGCAGTACTTC. As protein: CASTLLAGGSYEQYF. The J gene is TRBJ2-7, the V gene TRBV6-1, with TRBD2 identical over 12 bases. CDR1 and CDR2 from the germline V gene are MNHNS and SASEGT. This CDR3 comprises 15 residues. After removal of 7 bases from V and 0 bases from J, the junction contained 4 bases not matched to a gene.

The chain combines TRBV7-2 with TRBJ2-7; no definite D call. The CDR3 has 14 amino acids. The germline gives CDR1 SGHTA, CDR2 FQGNSA. Between the trimmed V and J ends, which lost 7 bases and 5 bases, there was a span of 18 bases. CDR3 nucleotide sequence: TGTGCCAGCACCTACGGAGAAATCGGCCACGAGCAGTACTTC. Protein sequence: CASTYGEIGHEQYF.

The chain has TRBV9 and TRBJ2-7, with D perhaps TRBD1 (6 bases). Trimming cost V 2 bases and J 3 bases, with 15 bases left between them. Germline-derived CDR1 and CDR2 are SGDLS and YYNGEE. CDR3 length: 15 amino acids. The CDR3 bases are TGTGCCAGCAGCGTTGGACAGTCCAGCCACTACGAGCAGTACTTC. Translated, it gives CASSVGQSSHYEQYF.

This chain joins TRBV28 and TRBJ2-7, with 7 nucleotides matching TRBD1. Trimming took 4 bases from V and 3 from J; bases not matched to a gene: 6. The germline CDR1 and CDR2 sequences are MDHEN and SYDVKM. The CDR3 loop spans 14 amino acids. The CDR3 sequence: CASSSRRGYYEQYF. The DNA for the CDR3 is TGTGCCAGCAGTTCCCGCAGGGGGTACTACGAGCAGTACTTC.

The chain couples TRBV6-5 to TRBJ1-2, with 10 bases aligning to TRBD1. The V gene end was trimmed by 6 bases and the J gene end by 7 bases; junction bases not matched to a gene: 8. The CDR3 loop spans 14 amino acids. Germline loops: CDR1 MNHEY, CDR2 SVGAGI. The CDR3 region has the DNA TGTGCCAGCAGGGAGGACAGGGGGTTGGGTGGCTACACCTTC. This encodes CASREDRGLGGYTF.

This chain joins TRBV30 and TRBJ2-1; perhaps TRBD1 as D (8 bases). The CDR3 runs to 13 residues. In germline, CDR1 is GTSNPN, CDR2 SVGIG (reference sequence). Between the trimmed V and J ends, which lost 4 bases and 3 bases, there was a span of 10 bases. CDR3 DNA sequence: TGTGCCTGGAACAGGGGGGGCTACAATGAGCAGTTCTTC. Protein: CAWNRGGYNEQFF. Looking up the rest from reference TRBV30 and TRBJ2-1 gives the full variable domain: SQTIHQWPATLVQPVGSPLSLECTVEGTSNPNLYWYRQAAGRGLQLLFYSVGIGQISSEVPQNLSASRPQDRQFILSSKKLLLSDSGFYLCAWNRGGYNEQFFGPGTRLTVL.

The chain uses TRBV27 and TRBJ1-1; 8 nucleotides align to TRBD1. The trim removed 5 bases at V and 1 base at J, leaving 3 bases unmatched. The CDR3 contains 14 residues. CDR1 MNHEY and CDR2 SMNVEV come from the germline V gene (reference sequence). This CDR3 is CASSPGQGNTEAFF. The CDR3, as DNA: TGTGCCAGCAGTCCTGGACAGGGGAACACTGAAGCTTTCTTT.

This rearrangement joins TRBV28 to TRBJ1-1; D remains unclear. With 6 bases removed from V and 1 base from J, the gap between germline ends came to 9 bases. The CDR3 covers 13 residues. Germline CDR1 is MDHEN and CDR2 is SYDVKM. CDR3 coding DNA: TGTGCCAGCAGCCCCCCCGGGAACACTGAAGCTTTCTTT. Protein product: CASSPPGNTEAFF. The full variable domain, its missing parts supplied by reference TRBV28 and TRBJ1-1, is DVKVTQSSRYLVKRTGEKVFLECVQDMDHENMFWYRQDPGLGLRLIYFSYDVKMKEKGDIPEGYSVSREKKERFSLILESASTNQTSMYLCASSPPGNTEAFFGQGTRLTVV.

The V and J genes are TRBV18 and TRBJ1-1; perhaps TRBD1 as D (5 bases). V was shortened by 2 bases and J by 0 bases, with 13 bases between the two germline ends. CDR1 and CDR2 from the germline V gene are KGHSH and LQKENI. The CDR3 length is 16 residues. As DNA, the CDR3 is TGTGCCAGCTCACCAGAAGGAGGGGCTATGAACACTGAAGCTTTCTTT. Translation: CASSPEGGAMNTEAFF.

This clone has more than one count but fewer than ten. The chain links TRBV30 to TRBJ1-5; 7 nucleotides match TRBD1. V trimming: 3 bases; J trimming: 5 bases; junction bases outside the gene matches: 4. The CDR3 is made up of 13 amino acids. Germline V gives CDR1 GTSNPN, CDR2 SVGIG (reference sequence). The CDR3 DNA reads as TGTGCCTGGAGCCCCACAGGGGATCAGCCCCAGCATTTT. Amino acid sequence: CAWSPTGDQPQHF. Together with reference TRBV30 and TRBJ1-5, the CDR3 gives the full variable domain: SQTIHQWPATLVQPVGSPLSLECTVEGTSNPNLYWYRQAAGRGLQLLFYSVGIGQISSEVPQNLSASRPQDRQFILSSKKLLLSDSGFYLCAWSPTGDQPQHFGDGTRLSIL.